Each of the 10 T cell receptor beta chains below was sequenced from the same sample in a study of cytomegalovirus exposure and HLA in healthy donors. This PCR relied on a set of 60 Vbeta primers and 13 Jbeta primers. TCRdb keeps only in-frame clones here, not all; method: immunoSEQ multiplex PCR. Here the sample spans about 140,000 clones, roughly three quarters being singletons. The specimen sequenced was PBMCs. The origin of the receptors is a man in his thirties or forties in good health and CMV-seronegative.

The chain is built from TRBV7-2 and TRBJ2-2; D is ambiguous. There are 14 residues in the CDR3. Deletions cut 2 bases from V and 1 base from J, with 5 bases between. The germline V gene has CDR1 SGHTA and CDR2 FQGNSA. The DNA of the CDR3 is TGTGCCAGCAGCTTATTCGGGAACACCGGGGAGCTGTTTTTT. It specifies CASSLFGNTGELFF.

V and J are TRBV6-5 and TRBJ1-5; no firm D call. V lost 4 bases, J lost 2 bases, and 12 bases lay in between. In germline, CDR1 is MNHEY, CDR2 SVGAGI. This CDR3 comprises 15 residues. The CDR3 spells CASSLEPQGNQPQHF. CDR3 bases: TGTGCCAGCAGTTTAGAACCGCAGGGCAATCAGCCCCAGCATTTT.

As DNA, the CDR3 is TGCGCCAGCAGCCCAACGGGACTAATTGAGCAGTTCTTC. Translated: CASSPTGLIEQFF. The genes are TRBV5-1 and TRBJ2-1, with 7 bases that match TRBD2. Germline CDR1 SGHRS, CDR2 YFSETQ. V was clipped by 4 bases and J by 9 bases; unmatched bases: 7. This CDR3 is 13 amino acids long.

The genes are TRBV28 and TRBJ2-1, with 7 bases aligning to TRBD2. Per germline, CDR1 MDHEN and CDR2 SYDVKM. V trimming: 11 bases; J trimming: 1 base; junction bases outside the gene matches: 8. This CDR3 is 14 amino acids long. This CDR3 reads CALIEGGSYNEQFF. The CDR3, as DNA: TGTGCCCTCATTGAGGGAGGGTCCTACAATGAGCAGTTCTTC.

The rearrangement links TRBV11-2 to TRBJ1-1, with 7 bases that match TRBD1. Looked up from germline, CDR1 is SGHAT and CDR2 is FQNNGV. CDR3 length equals 15 residues. Trimming at V came to 1 base and at J to 3 bases, leaving 5 bases not matched to a gene. The CDR3 loop is CASSLAEQGYTEAFF. The CDR3 coding sequence is TGTGCCAGCAGCTTAGCGGAACAGGGGTACACTGAAGCTTTCTTT.

This clone showed up just a few times. The chain links TRBV5-1 to TRBJ2-7; D is possibly TRBD1 (5 bases). The CDR3 contains 14 residues. Deletions cut 4 bases from V and 2 bases from J, with 13 bases between. CDR1 is SGHRS and CDR2 is YFSETQ in the germline V gene. CDR3 sequence reads: CASSPRQTTYEQYF. The CDR3 nucleotides are TGCGCCAGCAGCCCAAGACAGACGACCTACGAGCAGTACTTC.

The chain links TRBV5-4 to TRBJ2-3; D uncertain. The V and J ends lost 6 bases and 1 base respectively, with 15 bases between them. Per the germline V gene, CDR1 is SGHNT and CDR2 is YYREEE (reference sequence). The CDR3 loop spans 15 amino acids. CDR3 residues: CASTSKRGGTDTQYF. The CDR3 coding sequence is TGTGCCAGCACCTCCAAACGAGGAGGCACAGATACGCAGTATTTT.

The V gene is TRBV19, the J gene TRBJ2-3; no firm D call. Trimming left V 10 bases short and J 3 bases short, with 8 bases between. Germline V CDR1 and CDR2: LNHDA, SQIVND (reference sequence). There are 11 residues in the CDR3. For the CDR3, the DNA is TGTGCCACTTTAATAACAGATACGCAGTATTTT. Its translation: CATLITDTQYF.

This clone showed up just a few times. CDR3 coding DNA: TGTGCCAGCAGATACGGTGAGACCCAGTACTTC. Amino acids: CASRYGETQYF. The rearrangement uses TRBV7-8 and TRBJ2-5; D gene unclear. The CDR3 has 11 amino acids. In germline, CDR1 is SGHVS, CDR2 FQNEAQ. V was cut by 6 bases and J by 5 bases, with 7 bases left in between. The full variable domain, completed using reference TRBV7-8 and TRBJ2-5, is GAGVSQSPRYKVAKRGQDVALRCDPISGHVSLFWYQQALGQGPEFLTYFQNEAQLDKSGLPSDRFFAERPEGSVSTLKIQRTQQEDSAVYLCASRYGETQYFGPGTRLLVL.

The chain joins TRBV21-1 to TRBJ1-5; no check of the table's D call, TRBD1, against the DNA was made. TRBV21-1 is a known pseudogene. The length of the CDR3 is 17 residues. The CDR3 region has the DNA TGTGCCAGCAGCTCCCGGGACAGGGAATTGGGCAATCAGCCCCAGCATTTT. The encoded protein is CASSSRDRELGNQPQHF.